These 18 T cell receptor beta chains share one sample of origin, sequenced in a study of neurological immune-mediated disorders (dated by TCRdb to the late 2010s). The library was built by means of 5' RACE. Sequenced using an Illumina HiSeq 2500. The raw public reads went through TCRdb reprocessing: fastp at Q25, MiXCR clone calling, in-frame beta chains kept. Duplicate CDR3 protein sequences are folded into a single record with the most common DNA and genes. Within this sample are tens of thousands of distinct CDR3 sequences, with roughly a sixth of them counted one time only. Approximately 7.9% of the sample lies in the top ten. Sequenced sample: CD8+ T cells from blood. The receptors shown here come from a woman aged 18-29 years with multiple sclerosis.

The chain has TRBV9 and TRBJ2-3; TRBD2 matches 7 bases. This CDR3 is 16 amino acids long. Trimming took 0 bases from V and 4 from J; bases not matched to a gene: 8. Germline-derived CDR1 and CDR2 are SGDLS and YYNGEE. The CDR3, as DNA: TGTGCCAGCAGCGTAGAAGCGGGGCGGCGGGCAGATACGCAGTATTTT. Residues: CASSVEAGRRADTQYF.

By share of the sample, this clonotype is medium-sized (0.01 to 0.1%). V is TRBV4-3 and J is TRBJ1-2; 7 bases match TRBD1. Germline CDR1 is LGHNA and CDR2 is YSLEER. The CDR3 is 15 residues long. V shed 7 bases, J shed 2 bases, and the junction held 10 bases outside the gene matches. CDR3 loop: CASTLDRASNYGYTF. CDR3 nucleotide sequence: TGCGCCAGCACCCTTGACAGGGCATCCAACTATGGCTACACCTTC.

This clonotype has at least ten counts. The chain combines TRBV7-6 with TRBJ2-7; 10 nucleotides line up with TRBD2. The CDR3 spans 16 residues. Trimming took 4 bases from V and 3 from J; bases not matched to a gene: 9. In germline, CDR1 is SGHVS, CDR2 FNYEAQ. CDR3 loop: CASSSKASGGLYEQYF. In nucleotides, the CDR3 is TGTGCCAGCAGCTCAAAGGCTAGCGGGGGCCTCTACGAGCAGTACTTC.

The table lists this clonotype with many counts. This chain uses TRBV2 with TRBJ2-1, with a possible D match to TRBD2 (6 bases). The CDR3 consists of 16 residues. The V end was cut by 4 bases, the J end by 8 bases, with 21 bases between. CDR1 and CDR2 from the germline V gene are SNHLY and FYNNEI. The CDR3 nucleotides are TGTGCCAGCAGTGCCATTGGGGGAGGACGCGTCGATGAGCAGTTCTTC. Its protein product is CASSAIGGGRVDEQFF.

This clonotype has at least ten counts. V gene TRBV27 combines with J gene TRBJ2-3; 13 bases align to TRBD2. The ends lost 6 bases at V and 2 bases at J; junction bases unmatched: 8. Germline CDR1 MNHEY, CDR2 SMNVEV (reference sequence). There are 17 residues in the CDR3. CDR3 DNA: TGTGCCAGCAGCTGGGGACTAGCGGGGTTTTTCACAGATACGCAGTATTTT. As protein: CASSWGLAGFFTDTQYF.

The chain employs TRBV29-1 and TRBJ2-7; possibly TRBD1 for D (5 bases). The V end lost 2 bases, the J end lost 0 bases, and 5 bases lay between the germline ends. Germline CDR1 is SQVTM and CDR2 is ANQGSEA. The CDR3 spans 12 residues. CDR3: CSVEQGSYEQYF. The CDR3 DNA reads as TGCAGCGTTGAACAGGGCTCCTACGAGCAGTACTTC.

By sample fraction, this clonotype is medium-sized (0.01 to 0.1%). V and J are TRBV28 and TRBJ2-1; D is ambiguous. CDR1 MDHEN and CDR2 SYDVKM come from the germline V gene. The CDR3 contains 13 residues. V dropped 5 bases and J dropped 8 bases, with 13 bases sitting between them. The CDR3 DNA is TGTGCCAGCAGTACTCGGAATGGCTATGAGCAGTTCTTC. It translates to CASSTRNGYEQFF.

V is TRBV14 and J is TRBJ2-1; TRBD2 aligns across 9 bases. The CDR3 consists of 16 residues. V shed 1 base and J 7 bases; nucleotides not matched to a gene: 8. The germline V gene encodes CDR1 SGHDN and CDR2 FVKESK. CDR3 residues: CASSQGPATSGNEQFF. The CDR3 DNA is TGTGCCAGCAGCCAAGGCCCGGCGACTAGCGGAAATGAGCAGTTCTTC. The variable domain in full, completed from reference TRBV14 and TRBJ2-1, reads EAGVTQFPSHSVIEKGQTVTLRCDPISGHDNLYWYRRVMGKEIKFLLHFVKESKQDESGMPNNRFLAERTGGTYSTLKVQPAELEDSGVYFCASSQGPATSGNEQFFGPGTRLTVL.

This clonotype was found many times. The chain employs TRBV11-2 and TRBJ2-7, with 8 bases matching TRBD1. V lost 4 bases, J lost 3 bases, and 5 bases stayed unmatched. This CDR3 has 14 amino acids. CDR1 and CDR2 (germline): SGHAT, FQNNGV. CDR3 protein: CASSSSTGGYEQYF. For the CDR3, the DNA is TGTGCCAGCAGCTCGTCTACAGGGGGCTACGAGCAGTACTTC.

V is TRBV5-1 and J is TRBJ2-7; possibly TRBD2 for D (5 bases). The CDR3 has 16 residues. V was trimmed by 3 bases and J by 3 bases, leaving 19 bases between them. Germline CDR1 is SGHRS and CDR2 is YFSETQ. CDR3 sequence: CASSSISRASRYEQYF. CDR3 DNA sequence: TGCGCCAGCAGCTCTATCTCGCGGGCTAGCCGCTACGAGCAGTACTTC. Together with reference TRBV5-1 and TRBJ2-7, the CDR3 gives the full variable domain: KAGVTQTPRYLIKTRGQQVTLSCSPISGHRSVSWYQQTPGQGLQFLFEYFSETQRNKGNFPGRFSGRQFSNSRSEMNVSTLELGDSALYLCASSSISRASRYEQYFGPGTRLTVT.

This clonotype was seen at least ten times. J is TRBJ2-3 and V is TRBV27; D possibly uses TRBD1 or TRBD2 (7 bases each). The CDR3 contains 16 residues. The ends were cut back, 5 bases at V and 0 bases at J, with 15 bases in the middle. Germline lookup yields CDR1 MNHEY and CDR2 SMNVEV (reference sequence). CDR3 amino acids: CASSHHRGGSTDTQYF. The CDR3 bases are TGTGCCAGCAGTCACCACAGGGGAGGGAGCACAGATACGCAGTATTTT.

The chain has TRBV10-3 and TRBJ2-1; 7 nucleotides align to TRBD2. The junction had 7 bases not matched to a gene; V was cut back by 8 bases and J by 3 bases. The CDR3 is 14 amino acids. CDR1 and CDR2 (germline): ENHRY, SYGVKD. The CDR3 is CAISGGKIYNEQFF. The CDR3 nucleotides are TGTGCCATCTCGGGAGGTAAGATCTACAATGAGCAGTTCTTC.

This chain uses TRBV4-3 with TRBJ1-2; 7 bases match TRBD1. This CDR3 comprises 15 residues. Germline values: CDR1 LGHNA, CDR2 YSLEER. V lost 9 bases, J lost 0 bases, and 10 bases stayed unmatched. In DNA, the CDR3 is TGCGCCAGTAACCTGGACAGGTTAGCTAACTATGGCTACACCTTC. Protein product: CASNLDRLANYGYTF.

In this sample, this clonotype turned up many times. V gene TRBV29-1 combines with J gene TRBJ2-3; no clear D. CDR1 is SQVTM, CDR2 ANQGSEA, per germline. Trimming pared 0 bases from V and 8 bases from J, leaving 15 bases between. The CDR3 contains 14 residues. This CDR3 reads CSVEDFSLKGTQYF. The CDR3 coding sequence is TGCAGCGTTGAAGATTTTTCCTTAAAGGGTACGCAGTATTTT.

This clonotype was seen at least ten times. V and J are TRBV12-3 or TRBV12-4 and TRBJ1-5; tentatively, D is TRBD1 (5 bases). Deletions cut 3 bases from V and 2 bases from J, with 11 bases between. The CDR3 extends over 15 amino acids. CDR3 region: CASSLGGHGNQPQHF. CDR3 DNA sequence: TGTGCCAGCAGTTTGGGAGGACACGGCAATCAGCCCCAGCATTTT.

This clonotype was observed many times. This chain links TRBV4-3 with TRBJ2-3; D might be TRBD1 (6 bases). Trimming took 0 bases from V and 3 from J, leaving 13 bases between them. CDR3 size: 16 residues. Per the germline V gene, CDR1 is LGHNA and CDR2 is YSLEER. The CDR3: CASSQDRDMRTDTQYF. The CDR3 region has the DNA TGCGCCAGCAGCCAAGATCGGGACATGAGGACAGATACGCAGTATTTT.

Relative to its sample, this clonotype is medium-sized (0.01 to 0.1%). The chain uses TRBV27 and TRBJ2-1; 7 nucleotides align to TRBD2. Trimming at V came to 5 bases and at J to 9 bases, leaving 10 bases not matched to a gene. The V gene's germline CDR1 is MNHEY and CDR2 SMNVEV (reference sequence). The CDR3 extends over 14 amino acids. This CDR3 reads CASSRNGGSAEQFF. In DNA form, the CDR3 reads TGTGCCAGCAGTCGAAATGGCGGGAGTGCTGAGCAGTTCTTC.

In its sample, this clonotype was seen many times. V and J are TRBV6-6 and TRBJ2-1, with a tentative D call TRBD1 (6 bases). Trimming shortened V by 6 bases and J by 6 bases, and 18 bases separated the two germline ends. The CDR3 has 15 residues. Germline V gene sequence: CDR1 MNHNY, CDR2 SVGAGI (reference sequence). The DNA of the CDR3 is TGTGCCAGCAGCCTCAATCTCAGGGGAACCAATGAGCAGTTCTTC. It encodes CASSLNLRGTNEQFF.